The rows below give T cell receptor beta chains drawn from one sample of a study of blood T cells in healthy people across ages. One entry per CDR3 protein results from TCRdb running MiXCR on the 5' RACE reads. The sample yields approximately 680,000 distinct CDR3 sequences, 32% seen once. Sequenced: blood. The origin of the receptors is an elderly woman in good health. Both conserved end residues are part of each CDR3. D genes are given only for firm matches. Expanded clones get a size class; other rows say once, few or many, or leave the size out.

v_call,j_call,clone_size,d_call,cdr3_nt,cdr3_aa
TRBV7-2,TRBJ2-1,many,NA,TGTGCCAGCAGAAGAGGGGATGAGCAGTTCTTC,CASRRGDEQFF
TRBV11-1,TRBJ1-6,NA,NA,TGTGCCAGCAGCTTACAGGGTTTGGATAATTCACCCCTCCACTTT,CASSLQGLDNSPLHF
TRBV4-2,TRBJ1-5,many,NA,TGTGCCAGCAGCCAAGATACGGCCTTTAGCAATCAGCCCCAGCATTTT,CASSQDTAFSNQPQHF
TRBV12-3/TRBV12-4,TRBJ2-7,few,NA,TGTGCCAGCAAAAACCAGAACTACGAGCAGTACTTC,CASKNQNYEQYF
TRBV5-1,TRBJ2-7,NA,TRBD2,TGCGCCAGCAGCTTGGGGGGAGCGGGAAACGAGCAGTACTTC,CASSLGGAGNEQYF
TRBV7-2,TRBJ1-5,many,NA,TGTGCCAGCAGCCCGGTTAGCAATCAGCCCCAGCATTTT,CASSPVSNQPQHF
TRBV5-6,TRBJ2-7,many,NA,TGTGCCAGCAGCTTAGGTCCGGGGAGCTCCTACGAGCAGTACTTC,CASSLGPGSSYEQYF
TRBV20-1,TRBJ2-1,NA,TRBD2,TGCAGTGCTAGAGTGGCTAGGACTAGTATGAGGCGGGACAATGAGCAGTTCTTC,CSARVARTSMRRDNEQFF
TRBV16,TRBJ1-6,many,NA,TGTGCCAGCAGCCCCACACTTAGCAGTTCACCCCTCCACTTT,CASSPTLSSSPLHF
TRBV10-3,TRBJ1-6,many,TRBD1,TGTGCCATCAGAGGGACAGCTTATAATTCACCCCTCCACTTT,CAIRGTAYNSPLHF
TRBV5-6,TRBJ2-7,many,NA,TGTGCCAGCAGCTTTCGTAGGGGTTCCTACGAGCAGTACTTC,CASSFRRGSYEQYF
TRBV20-1,TRBJ2-5,many,NA,TGCAGTGCCACCTTTGGGACCCAGTACTTC,CSATFGTQYF
TRBV2,TRBJ1-5,NA,TRBD1,TGTGCCAGCAGTGTGGGACAGAACCGACAGCCCCAGCATTTT,CASSVGQNRQPQHF
TRBV18,TRBJ2-7,many,TRBD1,TGTGCCAGCCAAAGGACAGGGTCCTCCTACGAGCAGTACTTC,CASQRTGSSYEQYF
TRBV27,TRBJ1-6,NA,NA,TGTGCCAGCAGCAGGGACGGGCTTTCACCCCTCCACTTT,CASSRDGLSPLHF
TRBV28,TRBJ2-5,many,NA,TGTGCCAGTAGCCCCCCAGCCCTCGGGTCCCAGTACTTC,CASSPPALGSQYF
TRBV5-1,TRBJ2-5,many,TRBD2,TGCGCCAGCAGCTACTGGCGCGGGGGTGGAGAGACCCAGTACTTC,CASSYWRGGGETQYF
TRBV2,TRBJ2-2,many,NA,TGTGCCAGCAGTGAAGCACGGAGTACCACCGGGGAGCTGTTTTTT,CASSEARSTTGELFF
TRBV20-1,TRBJ2-1,many,TRBD2,TGCAGTGCTAGCCCCCTAAGCGGGGGGCTGGAGAATGAGCAGTTCTTC,CSASPLSGGLENEQFF
TRBV7-2,TRBJ2-1,many,TRBD2,TGTGCCAGCAGCCCCCGCGGGGGGGCCGGTGACAATGAGCAGTTCTTC,CASSPRGGAGDNEQFF
TRBV3-1,TRBJ1-1,once,NA,TGTGCCAGCAGCCAAGTCGGCAGAACTGAAGCTTTCTTT,CASSQVGRTEAFF
TRBV2,TRBJ1-2,NA,TRBD1,TGTGCCAGCAGTGCGGTAGGGGGCGAGGACTATGGCTACACCTTC,CASSAVGGEDYGYTF
TRBV5-1,TRBJ1-1,NA,NA,TGCGCCAGCAGCAAAGAGCTTGACACTGAAGCTTTCTTT,CASSKELDTEAFF
TRBV29-1,TRBJ1-1,NA,TRBD1,TGCAGCGTCCAAAGACAGGGGATGGCTTTCTTT,CSVQRQGMAFF
TRBV20-1,TRBJ2-3,many,NA,TGCAGTGGTTCCATGGGCAGGGGAAGCACAGATACGCAGTATTTT,CSGSMGRGSTDTQYF
TRBV27,TRBJ2-4,few,NA,TGTGCCAGCAGTTTATCCGGGGGCGTGAACATTCAGTACTTC,CASSLSGGVNIQYF
TRBV7-6,TRBJ2-7,few,NA,TGTGCCAGCAGCAAGACTAGCTCCTACGAGCAGTACTTC,CASSKTSSYEQYF
TRBV4-2,TRBJ1-5,few,TRBD1,TGTGCCAGCAGCCAAGGTGGGACAGCTAGCAATCAGCCCCAGCATTTT,CASSQGGTASNQPQHF
TRBV7-3,TRBJ2-1,many,NA,TGTGCCAGCAGCTTAAGGGGAGCTCTCTACAATGAGCAGTTCTTC,CASSLRGALYNEQFF
TRBV7-2,TRBJ2-3,few,TRBD2,TGTGCCAGCAGCTACCCACTAGCGGGTGGCACAGATACGCAGTATTTT,CASSYPLAGGTDTQYF
TRBV2,TRBJ2-5,many,NA,TGTGCCAGCAGTGAAGGGCTAGCCACCTTCGAAGAGACCCAGTACTTC,CASSEGLATFEETQYF
TRBV7-2,TRBJ1-1,many,TRBD1,TGTGCCAGCAGTTTACGGACAGGCTTGAACACTGAAGCTTTCTTT,CASSLRTGLNTEAFF
TRBV5-1,TRBJ2-5,few,NA,TGCGCCAGCAGCTTGGAGGATCCGACAGATGAGCAGTACTTC,CASSLEDPTDEQYF
TRBV27,TRBJ2-7,NA,TRBD2,TGTGCCAGCAGTTTGAACGGGCGGGAGGCCACCTACGAGCAGTACTTC,CASSLNGREATYEQYF
TRBV24-1,TRBJ2-5,few,TRBD1,TGTGCCACCAGTGATTCTCGACAGGGGATAAGTGAGACCCAGTACTTC,CATSDSRQGISETQYF
TRBV18,TRBJ2-3,many,TRBD2,TGTGCCAGCTCACCACCGACTAGCGGGGGTAGTGCAGATACGCAGTATTTT,CASSPPTSGGSADTQYF
TRBV7-8,TRBJ2-7,many,TRBD2,TGTGCCAGCAGGGCAGGCTTGGGACTAGCGGGGGTGTACTCCTACGAGCAGTACTTC,CASRAGLGLAGVYSYEQYF
TRBV27,TRBJ1-6,many,TRBD1,TGTGCCAGCAGTCCAGGGGGTAGGGGGAATTCACCCCTCCACTTT,CASSPGGRGNSPLHF
TRBV28,TRBJ2-1,NA,NA,TGTGCCAGCGGTATTACTAGCAGGGGGTACAATGAGCAGTTCTTC,CASGITSRGYNEQFF
TRBV20-1,TRBJ1-1,NA,NA,TGCAGTGCTCAGAATTGGGACACTGAAGCTTTCTTT,CSAQNWDTEAFF
TRBV11-2,TRBJ1-6,many,NA,TGTGCCAGCAGCTTAGATCTGGCGGATAGACCCCTCCACTTT,CASSLDLADRPLHF
TRBV7-2,TRBJ2-1,NA,TRBD2,TGTGCCAGCGTTAGCGGGAGGGCCTATGAGCAGTTCTTC,CASVSGRAYEQFF
TRBV14,TRBJ2-3,many,TRBD2,TGTGCCAGCAGCCAAATAGCGGGGGGGCGCACAGATACGCAGTATTTT,CASSQIAGGRTDTQYF
TRBV27,TRBJ2-7,few,TRBD2,TGTGCCAGCAGAAACGGACTAGCGGGCTACGAGCAGTACTTC,CASRNGLAGYEQYF
TRBV5-1,TRBJ1-1,NA,TRBD1,TGCGCCAGCAGCTTGACCGGGACAGTTCCATCCACTGAAGCTTTCTTT,CASSLTGTVPSTEAFF
TRBV29-1,TRBJ2-1,NA,NA,TGCAGCGTCGGGACTCTTGGGCGGAATGAGCAGTTCTTC,CSVGTLGRNEQFF
TRBV30,TRBJ1-1,NA,NA,TGTGCCTGGACAAGGCTCGACACTGAAGCTTTCTTT,CAWTRLDTEAFF
TRBV12-3/TRBV12-4,TRBJ1-2,NA,TRBD1,TGTGCCAGCAGTTTCTCTGTGGAGGGGGCGAGCTATGGCCACACCTTC,CASSFSVEGASYGHTF
TRBV14,TRBJ2-1,NA,NA,TGTGCCAGCAGCCAAGATATTGGGTACAATGAGCAGTTCTTC,CASSQDIGYNEQFF
TRBV11-3,TRBJ2-4,NA,TRBD1,TGTGCCAGCAGCCCAGGGGGTTTGGGCAAAAACATTCAGTACTTC,CASSPGGLGKNIQYF
TRBV20-1,TRBJ2-5,many,NA,TGCAGTGCTAGTACGGGAGAGACCCAGTACTTC,CSASTGETQYF
TRBV7-9,TRBJ1-2,many,NA,TGTGCCAGCAGCTACGACGGGGGGAACAACTATGGCTACACCTTC,CASSYDGGNNYGYTF
TRBV7-2,TRBJ1-1,few,NA,TGTGCCAGCAGCTTAGCGTATTTTGAGGACTGGAACACTGAAGCTTTCTTT,CASSLAYFEDWNTEAFF